The 26 T cell receptor beta chains below come from one sample, sequenced in a study of blood T cell repertoires in COVID-19. Measured with immunoSEQ multiplex PCR; TCRdb has only the in-frame clones, and not every one. The sample contains about 36,000 clones, 70% to 90% of which appear only once. Sequencing used peripheral blood. These receptors were collected from a human donor in a cohort sampled during active or convalescent COVID-19. The donor label of this sample is uncertain.

The chain employs TRBV9 and TRBJ2-5; 8 bases are shared with TRBD1. Unmatched junction bases numbered 9, after V lost 4 bases and J lost 4 bases. The CDR3 is 15 amino acids. Germline V CDR1 and CDR2: SGDLS, YYNGEE. The chain's CDR3 is CASSSYGQGGETQYF. DNA for the CDR3: TGTGCCAGCAGCTCCTACGGACAGGGAGGAGAGACCCAGTACTTC.

In its sample, this clone was seen a few times. This rearrangement joins TRBV11-2 to TRBJ2-6; possible D gene TRBD1, 6 bases. The CDR3 runs 17 residues. Per the germline V gene, CDR1 is SGHAT and CDR2 is FQNNGV. V lost 2 bases and J 3 bases, leaving 14 bases between the germline ends. The CDR3 sequence is CASSLIGGAGGANVLTF. The CDR3 nucleotides read TGTGCCAGCAGCTTAATTGGGGGCGCCGGTGGGGCCAACGTCCTGACTTTC.

The rearrangement uses TRBV7-8 and TRBJ2-7; TRBD2 matches 7 bases. The CDR3 is 11 residues long. Germline assignment: CDR1 SGHVS and CDR2 FQNEAQ. V was clipped by 7 bases and J by 6 bases; unmatched bases: 3. The CDR3 protein is CASMGEGEQYF. Written as DNA, the CDR3 is TGTGCCAGCATGGGGGAGGGCGAGCAGTACTTC.

The V and J genes are TRBV19 and TRBJ2-5, with a weak D call TRBD2 (6 bases). This CDR3 region has 13 residues. The germline V gene has CDR1 LNHDA and CDR2 SQIVND (reference sequence). V lost 3 bases to trimming and J lost 3 bases, with 8 bases between them. This CDR3 is CASSIGGEETQYF. Written as DNA, the CDR3 is TGTGCCAGTAGTATCGGAGGGGAAGAGACCCAGTACTTC.

This clone showed up many times. This chain links TRBV30 with TRBJ1-4, with TRBD1 identical over 7 bases. The CDR3 is 11 residues long. In germline, CDR1 is GTSNPN, CDR2 SVGIG (reference sequence). J was trimmed by 10 bases and V by 3 bases; bases with no gene match: 2. CDR3 DNA sequence: TGTGCCTGGAGGCAGGGGGGAAAACTGTTTTTT. This gives the protein CAWRQGGKLFF.

This clone appeared a single time. The rearrangement uses TRBV4-1 and TRBJ1-4, with D tentatively TRBD1 (5 bases). Germline CDR1 is MGHRA and CDR2 is YSYEKL. Trimming stripped 6 bases from V and 8 bases from J, with 22 bases between. The CDR3 runs 16 residues. Here the CDR3 DNA reads TGCGCCAGCAGTACGGGGGTTTCAGGTAGTTTGGAAAAACTGTTTTTT. Encoded protein: CASSTGVSGSLEKLFF.

This clone was picked up many times. The chain carries TRBV7-2 and TRBJ2-3, with a weak D call TRBD1 (5 bases). This CDR3 comprises 17 residues. Germline lookup yields CDR1 SGHTA and CDR2 FQGNSA. Trimming pared 5 bases from V and 0 bases from J, leaving 18 bases between. The CDR3 DNA is TGTGCCAGCAGCGACCGGACACGGATCATCAGCACAGATACGCAGTATTTT. The encoded protein is CASSDRTRIISTDTQYF.

This clone is a singleton in its sample. The DNA of the CDR3 is TGTGCCAGCAGTCGCGGGGATAGCTCCTACGAGCAGTACTTC. Its protein product is CASSRGDSSYEQYF. V usage is TRBV6-2 or TRBV6-3 and J usage is TRBJ2-7, with a weak D call TRBD2 (6 bases). Trimming removed 5 bases from V and 0 bases from J, with 11 bases in between. This CDR3 spans 14 amino acids. Germline CDR1 reads MNHEY; CDR2 reads SVGEGT.

The chain links TRBV18 to TRBJ2-3; TRBD2 agrees at 9 bases. The CDR3 totals 16 residues. Per the germline V gene, CDR1 is KGHSH and CDR2 is LQKENI. J gave up 1 base and V 2 bases, and 4 bases lay outside the gene matches. DNA of the CDR3: TGTGCCAGCTCACCAGGAGCGGGAGGCGGCACAGATACGCAGTATTTT. It specifies CASSPGAGGGTDTQYF.

V usage is TRBV12-2 and J usage is TRBJ1-3. TRBV12-2 represents a pseudogene. The CDR3 is 14 amino acids. The CDR3, as DNA: TGTGCAAGTCGCTTAGCAAGCGGGGGAAACACCATATATTTT. Its translation is CASRLASGGNTIYF.

The rearrangement links TRBV6-5 to TRBJ2-1, with D possibly being TRBD2 (6 bases). The V gene lost 5 bases and the J gene lost 5 bases, with 13 bases spanning the gap. The length of the CDR3 is 14 residues. Germline CDR1 MNHEY, CDR2 SVGAGI. The CDR3 reads CASSPGLGDNEQFF. CDR3 coding DNA: TGTGCCAGCAGTCCGGGACTTGGGGACAATGAGCAGTTCTTC.

This chain uses TRBV7-2 with TRBJ2-2; D unclear. The CDR3 contains 17 residues. Germline V gene lookup returns CDR1 SGHTA and CDR2 FQGNSA. V was clipped by 3 bases and J by 0 bases, with 14 bases between them. The CDR3 DNA follows: TGTGCCAGCAGCTTCCCCGCGGCGGCCGCGAACACCGGGGAGCTGTTTTTT. It encodes CASSFPAAAANTGELFF.

The chain carries TRBV4-2 and TRBJ2-7; TRBD1 aligns across 11 bases. The V gene's germline CDR1 is LGHNA and CDR2 YNFKEQ. This CDR3 has 16 amino acids. V gave up 0 bases and J gave up 3 bases; unmatched junction bases: 4. The CDR3 sequence: CASSQDVGTGGYEQYF. CDR3 in DNA: TGTGCCAGCAGCCAAGATGTGGGGACAGGGGGCTACGAGCAGTACTTC.

The V and J genes are TRBV13 and TRBJ2-7, with D possibly TRBD2 on 5 matching bases. This CDR3 region has 14 residues. V lost 3 bases and J 2 bases, leaving 11 bases between the germline ends. The germline CDR1 and CDR2 sequences are PRHDT and FYEKMQ (reference sequence). The CDR3 sequence is CASSFGGFPYEQYF. The CDR3 DNA reads TGTGCCAGCAGCTTTGGAGGTTTCCCCTACGAGCAGTACTTC.

The chain couples TRBV28 to TRBJ1-2; D is possibly TRBD1 (5 bases). This CDR3 is built from 12 residues. Germline lookup yields CDR1 MDHEN and CDR2 SYDVKM. V was shortened by 5 bases and J by 2 bases, with 6 bases between the two germline ends. The DNA of the CDR3 is TGTGCCAGCAGTCCAGGGAACTATGGCTACACCTTC. Its translation: CASSPGNYGYTF.

CDR3 protein: CASSKQGAHGELFF. In DNA form, the CDR3 reads TGTGCCAGCAGTAAACAGGGGGCGCACGGGGAGCTGTTTTTT. The chain couples TRBV6-5 to TRBJ2-2, with 9 bases identical to TRBD1. Per the germline V gene, CDR1 is MNHEY and CDR2 is SVGAGI. This CDR3 spans 14 amino acids. J gave up 7 bases and V 5 bases, and 5 bases lay outside the gene matches.

The rearrangement links TRBV29-1 to TRBJ1-1; the match to TRBD1 covers 8 bases. With 6 bases clipped from V and 1 base from J, the junction kept 4 bases outside the gene matches. Germline CDR1 is SQVTM and CDR2 is ANQGSEA. The CDR3 runs 13 residues. CDR3: CSVRGQANTEAFF. DNA of the CDR3: TGCAGCGTGAGGGGACAGGCGAACACTGAAGCTTTCTTT.

The chain uses TRBV2 and TRBJ2-3, with D maybe TRBD2 (5 bases). With 2 bases removed from V and 0 bases from J, the gap between germline ends came to 12 bases. CDR1 is SNHLY, CDR2 FYNNEI, per germline. The CDR3 covers 16 residues. CDR3 bases: TGTGCCAGCAGTGAAATCGGCGGACTTAGCACAGATACGCAGTATTTT. Its translation is CASSEIGGLSTDTQYF.

The V gene is TRBV30, the J gene TRBJ2-1; 13 nucleotides align to TRBD2. Germline CDR1 reads GTSNPN; CDR2 reads SVGIG (reference sequence). This CDR3 is 15 amino acids long. J lost 10 bases, V lost 1 base, and 7 bases had no gene match. CDR3 sequence (DNA): TGTGCCTGGAGTGGAGGGACTAGCGGGACGCGGGAGCAGTTCTTC. It yields the protein CAWSGGTSGTREQFF. Full variable domain (remainder filled in from reference TRBV30 and TRBJ2-1): SQTIHQWPATLVQPVGSPLSLECTVEGTSNPNLYWYRQAAGRGLQLLFYSVGIGQISSEVPQNLSASRPQDRQFILSSKKLLLSDSGFYLCAWSGGTSGTREQFFGPGTRLTVL.

This clone showed up just a few times. The chain recombines TRBV4-3 with TRBJ2-3; 15 nucleotides align to TRBD2. Per germline, CDR1 LGHNA and CDR2 YSLEER. J lost 4 bases, V lost 2 bases, and 7 bases had no gene match. This CDR3 spans 18 amino acids. This CDR3 is CASSQSWTSGRAADTQYF. The DNA for the CDR3 is TGCGCCAGCAGCCAATCCTGGACTAGCGGGAGGGCGGCAGATACGCAGTATTTT.

The rearrangement links TRBV14 to TRBJ2-7; unclear D gene. The ends were cut back, 1 base at V and 5 bases at J, with 6 bases in the middle. In germline, CDR1 is SGHDN, CDR2 FVKESK. CDR3 size: 12 residues. The chain's CDR3 is CASSQVVDEQYF. The CDR3 nucleotides read TGTGCCAGCAGCCAAGTTGTCGACGAGCAGTACTTC.

This clone was observed a few times. The CDR3 region is CATSSRTGGTGELFF. The CDR3 DNA sequence: TGTGCCACCAGCAGCCGGACAGGGGGCACCGGGGAGCTGTTTTTT. This chain uses TRBV15 with TRBJ2-2; TRBD1 matches 10 bases. The CDR3 runs to 15 residues. CDR1 is LNHNV and CDR2 is YYDKDF in the germline V gene (reference sequence). V was clipped by 3 bases and J by 4 bases; unmatched bases: 2.

To note about this clone: The DNA is left out, because the CDR3 cannot be placed on it with certainty; the CDR3 is given as TCRdb lists it. V usage is TRBV21-1 and J usage is TRBJ2-5; the D call TRBD1 from the table was never checked on the DNA. TRBV21-1 is recorded as a pseudogene. Counting both end residues, the CDR3 totals 14 amino acids. The CDR3: CASSPVFALGAQYF.

The chain combines TRBV6-1 with TRBJ2-3, with 7 bases aligning to TRBD2. Germline CDR1 MNHNS, CDR2 SASEGT. The CDR3 is made up of 16 amino acids. J lost 0 bases, V lost 2 bases, and 5 bases had no gene match. CDR3 protein: CASSEPLAVSTDTQYF. DNA for the CDR3: TGTGCCAGCAGTGAACCCCTAGCGGTTAGCACAGATACGCAGTATTTT.

This chain connects TRBV14 to TRBJ2-2; possible D gene TRBD1, 5 bases. Trimming pared 1 base from V and 2 bases from J, leaving 8 bases between. CDR1 and CDR2 from the germline V gene are SGHDN and FVKESK. There are 15 residues in the CDR3. CDR3 protein: CASSQGQGNTGELFF. The CDR3 DNA reads as TGTGCCAGCAGCCAAGGCCAGGGAAACACCGGGGAGCTGTTTTTT. Together with reference TRBV14 and TRBJ2-2, the CDR3 gives the full variable domain: EAGVTQFPSHSVIEKGQTVTLRCDPISGHDNLYWYRRVMGKEIKFLLHFVKESKQDESGMPNNRFLAERTGGTYSTLKVQPAELEDSGVYFCASSQGQGNTGELFFGEGSRLTVL.

The genes are TRBV24-1 and TRBJ1-2; 9 bases map to TRBD1. The CDR3 is made up of 16 amino acids. V was pared by 5 bases and J by 3 bases, with 9 bases of the junction left unmatched. CDR1 is KGHDR, CDR2 SFDVKD, per germline. DNA for the CDR3: TGTGCCACCAGTGGGGAAAACAGGGGGCTCGACTATGGCTACACCTTC. As protein: CATSGENRGLDYGYTF.